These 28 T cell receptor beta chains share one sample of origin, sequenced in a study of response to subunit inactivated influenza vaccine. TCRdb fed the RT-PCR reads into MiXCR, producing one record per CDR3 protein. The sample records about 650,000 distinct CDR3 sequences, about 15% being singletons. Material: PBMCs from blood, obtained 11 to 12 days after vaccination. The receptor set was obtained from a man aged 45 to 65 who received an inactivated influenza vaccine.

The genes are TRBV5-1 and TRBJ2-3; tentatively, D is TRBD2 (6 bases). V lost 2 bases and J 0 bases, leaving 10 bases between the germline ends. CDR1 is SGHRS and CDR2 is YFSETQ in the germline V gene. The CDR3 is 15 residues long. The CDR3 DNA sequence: TGCGCCAGCAGCTTTGGGACTTCAAGCACAGATACGCAGTATTTT. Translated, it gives CASSFGTSSTDTQYF.

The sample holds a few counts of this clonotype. CDR3 DNA: TGTGCCAGCTCACCTGTCACGGGAGGCACCGGGGAGCTGTTTTTT. This gives the protein CASSPVTGGTGELFF. The rearrangement links TRBV18 to TRBJ2-2; 7 nucleotides align to TRBD2. Losses at the gene ends were 3 bases for V and 4 bases for J; bases not matched to a gene: 5. CDR1 is KGHSH, CDR2 LQKENI, per germline. The CDR3 is 15 residues long.

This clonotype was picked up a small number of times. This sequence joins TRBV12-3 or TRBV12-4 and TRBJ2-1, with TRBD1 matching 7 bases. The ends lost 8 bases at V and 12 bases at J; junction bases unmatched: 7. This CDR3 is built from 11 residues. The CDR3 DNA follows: TGTGCCAGCGGACCAGGGGGTGTGCAGTTCTTC. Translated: CASGPGGVQFF.

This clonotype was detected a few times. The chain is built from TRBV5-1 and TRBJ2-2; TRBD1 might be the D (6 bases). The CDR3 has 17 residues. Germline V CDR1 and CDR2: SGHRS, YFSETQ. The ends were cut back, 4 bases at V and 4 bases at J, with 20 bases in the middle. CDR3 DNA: TGCGCCAGCAGCCCATCGACAGGCGCCATCGGCACCGGGGAGCTGTTTTTT. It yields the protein CASSPSTGAIGTGELFF.

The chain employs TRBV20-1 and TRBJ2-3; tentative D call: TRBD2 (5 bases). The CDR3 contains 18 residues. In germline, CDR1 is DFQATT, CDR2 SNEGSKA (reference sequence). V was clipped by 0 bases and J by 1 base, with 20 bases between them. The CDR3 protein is CSARDGLVLGWRTDTQYF. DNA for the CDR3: TGCAGTGCTAGAGACGGACTGGTCCTGGGTTGGCGCACAGATACGCAGTATTTT.

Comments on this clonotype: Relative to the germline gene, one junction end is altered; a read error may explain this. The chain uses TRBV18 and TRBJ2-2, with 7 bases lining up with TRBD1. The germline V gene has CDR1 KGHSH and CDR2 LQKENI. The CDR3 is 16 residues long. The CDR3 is CASSPSGQARTGQLFF. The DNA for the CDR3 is TGTGCCAGCTCACCAAGTGGACAGGCTCGCACCGGGCAGCTGTTTTTT.

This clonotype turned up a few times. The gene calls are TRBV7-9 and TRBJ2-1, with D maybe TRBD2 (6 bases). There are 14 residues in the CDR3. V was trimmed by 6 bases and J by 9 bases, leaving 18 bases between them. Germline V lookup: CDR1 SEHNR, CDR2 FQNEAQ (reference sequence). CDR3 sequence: CASRRREHQSEQFF. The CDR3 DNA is TGTGCCAGCAGGCGGCGGGAACACCAAAGTGAGCAGTTCTTC.

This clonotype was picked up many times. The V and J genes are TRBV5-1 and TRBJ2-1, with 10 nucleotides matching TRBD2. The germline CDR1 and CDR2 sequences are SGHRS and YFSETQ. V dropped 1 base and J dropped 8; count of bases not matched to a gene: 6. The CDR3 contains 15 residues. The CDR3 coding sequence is TGCGCCAGCAGCTTGTTAAGCGGGGGGGCGGATGAGCAGTTCTTC. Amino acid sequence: CASSLLSGGADEQFF.

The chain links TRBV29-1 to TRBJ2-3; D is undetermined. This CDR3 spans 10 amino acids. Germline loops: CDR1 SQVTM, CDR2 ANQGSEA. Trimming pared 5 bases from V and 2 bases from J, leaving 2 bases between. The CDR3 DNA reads TGCAGCGTTTTCACAGATACGCAGTATTTT. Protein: CSVFTDTQYF.

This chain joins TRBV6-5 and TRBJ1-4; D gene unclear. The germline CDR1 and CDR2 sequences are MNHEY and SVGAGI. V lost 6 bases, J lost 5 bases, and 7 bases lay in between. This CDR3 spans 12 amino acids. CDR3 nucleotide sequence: TGTGCCAGCAGAAGCCCCAATGAAAAACTGTTTTTT. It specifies CASRSPNEKLFF.

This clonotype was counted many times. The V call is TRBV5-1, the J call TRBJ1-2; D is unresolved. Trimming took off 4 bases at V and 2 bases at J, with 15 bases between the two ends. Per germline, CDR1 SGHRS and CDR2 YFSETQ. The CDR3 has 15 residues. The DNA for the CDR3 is TGCGCCAGCAGCCCAACCGACGGACTGAACTATGGCTACACCTTC. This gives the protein CASSPTDGLNYGYTF. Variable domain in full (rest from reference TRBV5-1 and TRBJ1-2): KAGVTQTPRYLIKTRGQQVTLSCSPISGHRSVSWYQQTPGQGLQFLFEYFSETQRNKGNFPGRFSGRQFSNSRSEMNVSTLELGDSALYLCASSPTDGLNYGYTFGSGTRLTVV.

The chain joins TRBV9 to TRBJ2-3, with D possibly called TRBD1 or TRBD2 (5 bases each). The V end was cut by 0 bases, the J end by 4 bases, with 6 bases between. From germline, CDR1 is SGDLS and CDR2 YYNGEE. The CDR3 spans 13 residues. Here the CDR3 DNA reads TGTGCCAGCAGCGTAGGGGACGCAGATACGCAGTATTTT. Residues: CASSVGDADTQYF.

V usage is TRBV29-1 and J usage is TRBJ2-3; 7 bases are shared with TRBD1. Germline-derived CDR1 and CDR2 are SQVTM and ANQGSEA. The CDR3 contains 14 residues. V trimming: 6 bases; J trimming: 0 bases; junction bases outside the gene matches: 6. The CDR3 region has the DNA TGCAGCGTGACCACAGGGGCCAGCACAGATACGCAGTATTTT. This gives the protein CSVTTGASTDTQYF.

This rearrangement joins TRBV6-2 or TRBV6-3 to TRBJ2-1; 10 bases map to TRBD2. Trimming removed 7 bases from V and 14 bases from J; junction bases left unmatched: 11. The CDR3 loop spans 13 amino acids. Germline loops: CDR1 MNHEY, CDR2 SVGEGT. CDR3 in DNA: TGTGCCAGCAACCTAGGAGCGGGAGGGGAGGAGTTCTTC. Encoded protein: CASNLGAGGEEFF.

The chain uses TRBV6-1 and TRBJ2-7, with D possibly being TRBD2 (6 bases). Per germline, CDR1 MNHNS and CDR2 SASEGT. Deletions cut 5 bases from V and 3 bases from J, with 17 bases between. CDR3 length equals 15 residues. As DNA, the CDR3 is TGTGCCAGCAGTCAATCCGGGACTTTCGACTACGAGCAGTACTTC. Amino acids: CASSQSGTFDYEQYF.

The CDR3 nucleotides are TGTGCCAGCAGCTTAGAGGGACTTAACACAGATACGCAGTATTTT. Residues: CASSLEGLNTDTQYF. The chain links TRBV11-2 to TRBJ2-3; D may be TRBD2 (6 bases). CDR1 and CDR2 from the germline V gene are SGHAT and FQNNGV. There are 15 residues in the CDR3. V lost 0 bases and J lost 2, with 9 bases in between.

CDR3 coding DNA: TGCGCCAGCAGCCTTCTTAGCGGGACCCAAAACATTCAGTACTTC. Amino acid sequence: CASSLLSGTQNIQYF. The J gene is TRBJ2-4, the V gene TRBV4-3, with 8 positions matching TRBD2. In germline, CDR1 is LGHNA, CDR2 YSLEER. This CDR3 region has 15 residues. Germline trimming cut 4 bases from V and 5 bases from J; bases unmatched to any gene: 7.

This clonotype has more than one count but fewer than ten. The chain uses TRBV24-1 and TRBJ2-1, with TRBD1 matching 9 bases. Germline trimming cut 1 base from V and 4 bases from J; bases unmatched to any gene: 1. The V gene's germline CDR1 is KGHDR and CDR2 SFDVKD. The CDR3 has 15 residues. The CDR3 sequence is CATSDFGTGYNEQFF. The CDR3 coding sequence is TGTGCCACCAGTGATTTCGGGACAGGGTACAATGAGCAGTTCTTC.

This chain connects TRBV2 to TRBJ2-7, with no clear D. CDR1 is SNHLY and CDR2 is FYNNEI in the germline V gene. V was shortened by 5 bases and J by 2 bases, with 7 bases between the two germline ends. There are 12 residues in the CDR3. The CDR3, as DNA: TGTGCCAGCAGTCCCCATCCCTACGAGCAGTACTTC. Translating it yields CASSPHPYEQYF.

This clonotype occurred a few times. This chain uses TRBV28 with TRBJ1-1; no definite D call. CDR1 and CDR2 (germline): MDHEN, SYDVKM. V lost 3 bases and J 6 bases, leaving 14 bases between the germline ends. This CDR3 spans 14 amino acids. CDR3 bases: TGTGCCAGCAGTTTCGTCAGAAGGGTACCTGAAGCTTTCTTT. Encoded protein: CASSFVRRVPEAFF.

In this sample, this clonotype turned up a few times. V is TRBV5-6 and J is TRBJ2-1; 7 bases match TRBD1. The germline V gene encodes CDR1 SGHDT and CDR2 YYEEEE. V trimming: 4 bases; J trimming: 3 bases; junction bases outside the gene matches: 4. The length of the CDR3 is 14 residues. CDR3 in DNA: TGTGCCAGCAGCAAACAGGGGCTCTACAATGAGCAGTTCTTC. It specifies CASSKQGLYNEQFF. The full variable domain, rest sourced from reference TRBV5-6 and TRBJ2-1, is DAGVTQSPTHLIKTRGQQVTLRCSPKSGHDTVSWYQQALGQGPQFIFQYYEEEERQRGNFPDRFSGHQFPNYSSELNVNALLLGDSALYLCASSKQGLYNEQFFGPGTRLTVL.

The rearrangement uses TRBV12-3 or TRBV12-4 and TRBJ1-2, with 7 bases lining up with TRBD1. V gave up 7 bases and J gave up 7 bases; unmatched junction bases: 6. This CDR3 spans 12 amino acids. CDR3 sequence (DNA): TGTGCCAGCACCATGGCAGGGGGTGGCTACACCTTC. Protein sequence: CASTMAGGGYTF.

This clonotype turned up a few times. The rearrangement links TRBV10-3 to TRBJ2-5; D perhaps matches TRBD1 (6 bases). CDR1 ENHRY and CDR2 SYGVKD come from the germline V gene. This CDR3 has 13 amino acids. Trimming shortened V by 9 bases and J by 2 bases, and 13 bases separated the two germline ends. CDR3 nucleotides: TGTGCCATAGCCGGGACACATCAAGAGACCCAGTACTTC. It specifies CAIAGTHQETQYF.

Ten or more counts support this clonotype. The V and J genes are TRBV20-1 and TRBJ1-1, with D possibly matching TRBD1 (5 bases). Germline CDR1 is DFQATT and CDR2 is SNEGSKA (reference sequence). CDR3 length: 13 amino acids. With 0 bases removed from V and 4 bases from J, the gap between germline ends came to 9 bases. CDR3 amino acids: CSARDGGTTEAFF. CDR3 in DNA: TGCAGTGCTAGAGATGGGGGGACCACTGAAGCTTTCTTT.

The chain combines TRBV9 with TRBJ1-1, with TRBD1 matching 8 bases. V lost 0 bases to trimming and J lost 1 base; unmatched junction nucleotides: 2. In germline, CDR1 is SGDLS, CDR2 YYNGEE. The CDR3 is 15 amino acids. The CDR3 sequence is CASSVDGQGNTEAFF. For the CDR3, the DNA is TGTGCCAGCAGCGTAGACGGACAGGGGAACACTGAAGCTTTCTTT.

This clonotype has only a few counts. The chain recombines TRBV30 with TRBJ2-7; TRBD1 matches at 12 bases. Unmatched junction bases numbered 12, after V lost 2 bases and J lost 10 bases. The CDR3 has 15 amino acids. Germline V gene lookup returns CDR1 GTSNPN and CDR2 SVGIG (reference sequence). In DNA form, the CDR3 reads TGTGCCTGGAGTCCCCCCGGGACAGGGGGCCCGGGACAGTACTTC. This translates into CAWSPPGTGGPGQYF.

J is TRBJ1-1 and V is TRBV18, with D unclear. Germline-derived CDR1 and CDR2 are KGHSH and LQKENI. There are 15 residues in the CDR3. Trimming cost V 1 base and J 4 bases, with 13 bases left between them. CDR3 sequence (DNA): TGTGCCAGCTCACCACGTCAGGAGGTGGGCACTGAAGCTTTCTTT. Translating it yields CASSPRQEVGTEAFF.

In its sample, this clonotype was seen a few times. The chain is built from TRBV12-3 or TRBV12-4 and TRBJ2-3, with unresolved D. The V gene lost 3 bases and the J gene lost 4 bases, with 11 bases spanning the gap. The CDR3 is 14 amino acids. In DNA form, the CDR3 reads TGTGCCAGCAGTTTTCTGGGGATTGCAGATACGCAGTATTTT. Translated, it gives CASSFLGIADTQYF.